A selection of T cell receptor beta chains follows, all from one sample in a study of blood T cell repertoires in COVID-19. Assay used: immunoSEQ multiplex PCR; TCRdb lists only in-frame clones, some missing. The sample consists of over 60,000 clones, approximately 85% of them appearing once. The sequencing sample was made of peripheral blood. The receptors come from a woman of 80 years or more with active or convalescent COVID-19. Each CDR3 is given with its conserved first and last residue. The order of the fields is J gene, V gene, D gene, clone size, CDR3 protein, CDR3 DNA. D genes are given only for firm matches. Size values are once, few and many counts, or a class for expanded clones, and some rows have none.

j_call: TRBJ2-7; v_call: TRBV27; d_call: TRBD2; clone_size: -; cdr3_aa: CASSLRTSGGSSYEQYF; cdr3_nt: TGTGCCAGCAGTTTAAGGACTAGCGGGGGTAGCTCCTACGAGCAGTACTTC
j_call: TRBJ2-2; v_call: TRBV10-3; d_call: -; clone_size: -; cdr3_aa: CAITLQGGGELFF; cdr3_nt: TGTGCCATCACCCTGCAGGGGGGCGGGGAGCTGTTTTTT
j_call: TRBJ1-1; v_call: TRBV6-6; d_call: TRBD1; clone_size: once; cdr3_aa: CASRRGQKNTEAFF; cdr3_nt: TGTGCCAGCAGGAGGGGGCAGAAGAACACTGAAGCTTTCTTT
j_call: TRBJ2-3; v_call: TRBV7-2; d_call: TRBD2; clone_size: -; cdr3_aa: CASTSLGVAGGVNTQYF; cdr3_nt: TGTGCCAGCACCTCCCTGGGAGTAGCGGGGGGTGTGAATACGCAGTATTTT
j_call: TRBJ1-4; v_call: TRBV2; d_call: -; clone_size: -; cdr3_aa: CASSNPGSTEKLFF; cdr3_nt: TGTGCCAGCAGTAACCCAGGGTCGACAGAAAAACTGTTTTTT
j_call: TRBJ2-3; v_call: TRBV9; d_call: TRBD1; clone_size: -; cdr3_aa: CASSPIGDSPDTQYF; cdr3_nt: TGTGCCAGCAGCCCAATTGGGGACAGCCCAGATACGCAGTATTTT
j_call: TRBJ2-1; v_call: TRBV19; d_call: TRBD1; clone_size: -; cdr3_aa: CASRPTGVRNEQFF; cdr3_nt: TGTGCCAGTCGTCCCACAGGGGTCCGGAATGAGCAGTTCTTC
j_call: TRBJ1-5; v_call: TRBV4-3; d_call: TRBD1; clone_size: -; cdr3_aa: CASGQGLNQPQHF; cdr3_nt: TGCGCCAGCGGACAGGGCCTAAATCAGCCCCAGCATTTT
j_call: TRBJ2-7; v_call: TRBV20-1; d_call: TRBD1; clone_size: once; cdr3_aa: CSASLGTGFHEQYF; cdr3_nt: TGCAGTGCTAGTCTCGGGACAGGGTTCCACGAGCAGTACTTC
j_call: TRBJ2-7; v_call: TRBV5-1; d_call: -; clone_size: -; cdr3_aa: CASSLDNYEQYF; cdr3_nt: TGCGCCAGCAGCCTCGACAACTACGAGCAGTACTTC
j_call: TRBJ2-2; v_call: TRBV28; d_call: -; clone_size: once; cdr3_aa: CASRSGPNTGELFF; cdr3_nt: TGTGCCAGCAGGAGCGGACCGAACACCGGGGAGCTGTTTTTT
j_call: TRBJ1-3; v_call: TRBV29-1; d_call: -; clone_size: -; cdr3_aa: CSATRGTGNTIYF; cdr3_nt: TGCAGCGCAACCAGGGGAACCGGAAACACCATATATTTT
j_call: TRBJ1-2; v_call: TRBV12-3/TRBV12-4; d_call: TRBD1; clone_size: -; cdr3_aa: CASAKGQAYGYTF; cdr3_nt: TGTGCCAGCGCAAAGGGACAGGCTTATGGCTACACCTTC
j_call: TRBJ2-7; v_call: TRBV7-9; d_call: TRBD1; clone_size: many; cdr3_aa: CASSSGTGTGWFEQYF; cdr3_nt: TGTGCCAGCAGCTCGGGGACCGGGACAGGGTGGTTCGAGCAGTACTTC
j_call: TRBJ1-3; v_call: TRBV28; d_call: -; clone_size: -; cdr3_aa: CASTLRAGNTIYF; cdr3_nt: TGTGCCAGCACTCTCAGGGCTGGAAACACCATATATTTT
j_call: TRBJ1-3; v_call: TRBV5-6; d_call: -; clone_size: -; cdr3_aa: CASASRRSYSGNTIYF; cdr3_nt: TGTGCCAGCGCGTCGAGGAGAAGCTACTCTGGAAACACCATATATTTT
j_call: TRBJ2-3; v_call: TRBV28; d_call: -; clone_size: -; cdr3_aa: CASSPGGRGFTDTQYF; cdr3_nt: TGTGCCAGCAGTCCCGGCGGCAGGGGATTTACAGATACGCAGTATTTT
j_call: TRBJ1-1; v_call: TRBV6-5; d_call: -; clone_size: -; cdr3_aa: CASSKQGRTGTEAFF; cdr3_nt: TGTGCCAGCAGTAAACAGGGCAGGACGGGCACTGAAGCTTTCTTT
j_call: TRBJ1-4; v_call: TRBV9; d_call: TRBD1; clone_size: -; cdr3_aa: CASSRDRVREKLFF; cdr3_nt: TGTGCCAGCAGCCGAGACAGGGTTAGGGAAAAACTGTTTTTT
j_call: TRBJ2-7; v_call: TRBV11-2; d_call: TRBD2; clone_size: -; cdr3_aa: CASSLGWASGQAYEQYF; cdr3_nt: TGTGCCAGCAGCTTAGGTTGGGCTAGCGGCCAAGCCTACGAGCAGTACTTC
j_call: TRBJ1-4; v_call: TRBV5-1; d_call: TRBD1; clone_size: -; cdr3_aa: CASSSGQGDEKLFF; cdr3_nt: TGCGCCAGCAGTTCGGGACAGGGAGATGAAAAACTGTTTTTT
j_call: TRBJ2-7; v_call: TRBV9; d_call: -; clone_size: -; cdr3_aa: CASGSGDSYEQYF; cdr3_nt: TGTGCCAGCGGTTCGGGGGACTCCTACGAGCAGTACTTC
j_call: TRBJ1-4; v_call: TRBV19; d_call: TRBD1; clone_size: once; cdr3_aa: CASSIDLGQGAGANEKLFF; cdr3_nt: TGTGCCAGTAGTATAGATCTCGGACAGGGGGCCGGGGCTAATGAAAAACTGTTTTTT
j_call: TRBJ1-1; v_call: TRBV19; d_call: TRBD1; clone_size: -; cdr3_aa: CASRPPPDRWTEAFF; cdr3_nt: TGTGCCAGTAGACCTCCCCCGGACAGGTGGACTGAAGCTTTCTTT
j_call: TRBJ2-3; v_call: TRBV6-5; d_call: -; clone_size: few; cdr3_aa: CASTRTAGSTDTQYF; cdr3_nt: TGTGCCAGCACCCGTACCGCGGGGAGCACAGATACGCAGTATTTT
j_call: TRBJ1-3; v_call: TRBV27; d_call: -; clone_size: -; cdr3_aa: CASRWGLPSGNTIYF; cdr3_nt: TGTGCCAGCAGGTGGGGACTGCCCTCTGGAAACACCATATATTTT
j_call: TRBJ1-4; v_call: TRBV18; d_call: -; clone_size: few; cdr3_aa: CASSPGGGKEKLFF; cdr3_nt: TGTGCCAGCTCACCAGGCGGGGGAAAAGAAAAACTGTTTTTT
j_call: TRBJ2-3; v_call: TRBV27; d_call: TRBD2; clone_size: -; cdr3_aa: CASNLLAGAGDTQYF; cdr3_nt: TGTGCCAGCAATCTTCTAGCGGGGGCGGGAGATACGCAGTATTTT
j_call: TRBJ2-7; v_call: TRBV4-1; d_call: -; clone_size: once; cdr3_aa: CASSSLRGEQYF; cdr3_nt: TGCGCCAGCAGCTCCTTGCGGGGCGAGCAGTACTTC
j_call: TRBJ2-1; v_call: TRBV5-1; d_call: TRBD2; clone_size: -; cdr3_aa: CASSLEGLVSYNEQFF; cdr3_nt: TGCGCCAGCAGCTTGGAAGGACTAGTATCCTACAATGAGCAGTTCTTC
j_call: TRBJ1-5; v_call: TRBV19; d_call: TRBD1; clone_size: -; cdr3_aa: CASRRAGGADQPQHF; cdr3_nt: TGTGCCAGTAGAAGGGCAGGGGGCGCAGATCAGCCCCAGCATTTT
j_call: TRBJ1-5; v_call: TRBV27; d_call: -; clone_size: -; cdr3_aa: CARRSPREPQHF; cdr3_nt: TGTGCCAGGAGGTCCCCGCGGGAGCCCCAGCATTTT
j_call: TRBJ2-1; v_call: TRBV7-2; d_call: TRBD2; clone_size: -; cdr3_aa: CASSLVGAGGPYNEQFF; cdr3_nt: TGTGCCAGCAGCTTAGTAGGAGCGGGGGGCCCATACAATGAGCAGTTCTTC
j_call: TRBJ2-7; v_call: TRBV19; d_call: TRBD1; clone_size: few; cdr3_aa: CASSGWDRSYEQYF; cdr3_nt: TGTGCCAGTAGCGGCTGGGACAGGTCCTACGAGCAGTACTTC
j_call: TRBJ1-5; v_call: TRBV6-2/TRBV6-3; d_call: TRBD1; clone_size: -; cdr3_aa: CASSYRRQGQPQHF; cdr3_nt: TGTGCCAGCAGTTACCGTAGACAGGGCCAGCCCCAGCATTTT
j_call: TRBJ1-2; v_call: TRBV10-1; d_call: -; clone_size: -; cdr3_aa: CASKSNSNYGYTF; cdr3_nt: TGCGCCAGCAAGTCCAACAGTAACTATGGCTACACCTTC
j_call: TRBJ2-2; v_call: TRBV24-1; d_call: TRBD1; clone_size: -; cdr3_aa: CATSDFPGGRNTGELFF; cdr3_nt: TGTGCCACCAGTGATTTCCCAGGGGGAAGGAACACCGGGGAGCTGTTTTTT
j_call: TRBJ2-5; v_call: TRBV19; d_call: -; clone_size: -; cdr3_aa: CASSNRGPGAQETQYF; cdr3_nt: TGTGCCAGTAGTAACCGGGGCCCAGGGGCCCAAGAGACCCAGTACTTC
j_call: TRBJ1-5; v_call: TRBV19; d_call: -; clone_size: few; cdr3_aa: CASSHPPSRTPNQPQHF; cdr3_nt: TGTGCCAGTAGCCATCCCCCCTCGCGAACCCCAAATCAGCCCCAGCATTTT
j_call: TRBJ1-6; v_call: TRBV15; d_call: -; clone_size: -; cdr3_aa: CATSRGVSRGTLHF; cdr3_nt: TGTGCCACCAGCAGAGGGGTATCTAGGGGGACCCTCCACTTT
j_call: TRBJ2-3; v_call: TRBV7-3; d_call: -; clone_size: -; cdr3_aa: CASSWGPADTQYF; cdr3_nt: TGTGCCAGCAGCTGGGGCCCTGCAGATACGCAGTATTTT
j_call: TRBJ2-7; v_call: TRBV27; d_call: TRBD1; clone_size: -; cdr3_aa: CASSKWTGGYYEQYF; cdr3_nt: TGTGCCAGCAGTAAATGGACAGGGGGGTACTACGAGCAGTACTTC
j_call: TRBJ1-6; v_call: TRBV6-5; d_call: -; clone_size: -; cdr3_aa: CASSYLRDSPLHF; cdr3_nt: TGTGCCAGCAGTTACCTTCGGGATTCACCCCTCCACTTT
j_call: TRBJ1-1; v_call: TRBV11-1; d_call: -; clone_size: -; cdr3_aa: CASSPLQGLTEAFF; cdr3_nt: TGTGCCAGCAGCCCCTTGCAGGGCCTCACTGAAGCTTTCTTT
j_call: TRBJ1-1; v_call: TRBV6-5; d_call: -; clone_size: -; cdr3_aa: CASTPRGTNTEAFF; cdr3_nt: TGTGCCAGCACCCCAAGAGGAACGAACACTGAAGCTTTCTTT
j_call: TRBJ2-7; v_call: TRBV4-3; d_call: -; clone_size: few; cdr3_aa: CASSQAQTYEQYF; cdr3_nt: TGCGCCAGCAGCCAAGCACAGACCTACGAGCAGTACTTC
j_call: TRBJ2-7; v_call: TRBV4-2; d_call: TRBD2; clone_size: few; cdr3_aa: CASSQDLLAGVLEQYF; cdr3_nt: TGTGCCAGCAGCCAAGATTTGCTAGCGGGGGTCCTCGAGCAGTACTTC
j_call: TRBJ2-2; v_call: TRBV4-1; d_call: -; clone_size: -; cdr3_aa: CASSRGSGRRTGELFF; cdr3_nt: TGCGCCAGCAGCCGAGGATCGGGGAGAAGGACCGGGGAGCTGTTTTTT
j_call: TRBJ1-1; v_call: TRBV12-3/TRBV12-4; d_call: -; clone_size: -; cdr3_aa: CASSLNSEAFF; cdr3_nt: TGTGCCAGCAGTTTAAACTCTGAAGCTTTCTTT
j_call: TRBJ2-3; v_call: TRBV4-1; d_call: TRBD1; clone_size: -; cdr3_aa: CASTRGTARTDTQYF; cdr3_nt: TGCGCCAGCACCCGAGGGACAGCTCGCACAGATACGCAGTATTTT
j_call: TRBJ2-7; v_call: TRBV18; d_call: -; clone_size: -; cdr3_aa: CASSPSGRTYEQYF; cdr3_nt: TGTGCCAGCTCACCTTCCGGGAGAACCTACGAGCAGTACTTC
j_call: TRBJ2-5; v_call: TRBV30; d_call: -; clone_size: -; cdr3_aa: CAWRLSGAETQYF; cdr3_nt: TGTGCCTGGAGACTCTCAGGGGCAGAGACCCAGTACTTC